This T cell receptor (beta chain) emerged from a study of technical replicates of blood from a few donors. V lost 0 bases and J lost 2, with 18 bases in between. From germline, CDR1 is SGHRS and CDR2 YFSETQ. CDR3 length equals 18 residues. Sequencing used immunoSEQ multiplex PCR; TCRdb keeps in-frame clones, though not all of them. Counted here are 87,000 or so clones, roughly nine tenths occurring once; the ten biggest clones make up about 0.27%. This sequence originates from a human donor in good health. This sequence joins TRBV5-1 and TRBJ2-1; unclear D gene. The sample comprised T cells isolated from PBMCs. CDR3 amino acids: CASSLAGSGPHPYNEQFF. The CDR3 DNA reads TGCGCCAGCAGCTTGGCCGGGTCCGGCCCCCACCCCTACAATGAGCAGTTCTTC.